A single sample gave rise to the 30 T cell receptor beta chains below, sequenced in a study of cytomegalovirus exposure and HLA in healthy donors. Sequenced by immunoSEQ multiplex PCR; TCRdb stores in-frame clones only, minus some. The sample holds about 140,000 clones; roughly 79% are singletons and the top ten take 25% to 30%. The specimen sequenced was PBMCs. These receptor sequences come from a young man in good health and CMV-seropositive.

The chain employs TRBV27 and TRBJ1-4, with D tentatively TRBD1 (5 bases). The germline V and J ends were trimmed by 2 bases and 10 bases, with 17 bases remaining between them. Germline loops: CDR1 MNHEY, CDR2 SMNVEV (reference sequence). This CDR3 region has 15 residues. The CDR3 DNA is TGTGCCAGCAGTTTAGGGACTCTCCCAACTGCAAAACTGTTTTTT. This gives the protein CASSLGTLPTAKLFF.

The CDR3: CASSQDLSSYRQETQYF. The CDR3 bases are TGTGCCAGCAGCCAAGATTTGTCTAGCTATAGGCAAGAGACCCAGTACTTC. The chain has TRBV14 and TRBJ2-5; weak D call: TRBD2 (5 bases). There are 17 residues in the CDR3. Germline values: CDR1 SGHDN, CDR2 FVKESK. V dropped 0 bases and J dropped 2 bases, with 16 bases sitting between them.

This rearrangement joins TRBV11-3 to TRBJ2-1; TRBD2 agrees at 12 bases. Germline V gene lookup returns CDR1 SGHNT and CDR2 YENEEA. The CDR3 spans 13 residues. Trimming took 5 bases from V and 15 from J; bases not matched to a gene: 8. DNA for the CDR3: TGTGCCAGCAGCACCCGGACTAGCGGGGATGTGTTCTTC. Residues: CASSTRTSGDVFF.

The CDR3 DNA sequence: TGTGCCAGCAGTTGGGCCACCAGGGGCTACGAGCAGTACTTC. This sequence encodes CASSWATRGYEQYF. This chain links TRBV6-5 with TRBJ2-7, with D possibly being TRBD1 (6 bases). From germline, CDR1 is MNHEY and CDR2 SVGAGI. V dropped 4 bases and J dropped 3 bases, with 13 bases sitting between them. The CDR3 consists of 14 residues.

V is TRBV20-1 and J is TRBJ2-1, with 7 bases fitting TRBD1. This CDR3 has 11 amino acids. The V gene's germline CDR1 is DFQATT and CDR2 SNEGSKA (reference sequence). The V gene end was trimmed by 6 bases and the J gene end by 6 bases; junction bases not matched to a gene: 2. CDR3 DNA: TGCAGTGCGGGACAGTCCAATGAGCAGTTCTTC. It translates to CSAGQSNEQFF.

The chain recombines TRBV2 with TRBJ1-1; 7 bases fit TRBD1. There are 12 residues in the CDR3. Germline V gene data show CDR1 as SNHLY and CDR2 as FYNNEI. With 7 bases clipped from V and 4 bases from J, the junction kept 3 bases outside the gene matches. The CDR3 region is CASNQGGTEAFF. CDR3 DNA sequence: TGTGCCAGCAACCAGGGGGGCACTGAAGCTTTCTTT.

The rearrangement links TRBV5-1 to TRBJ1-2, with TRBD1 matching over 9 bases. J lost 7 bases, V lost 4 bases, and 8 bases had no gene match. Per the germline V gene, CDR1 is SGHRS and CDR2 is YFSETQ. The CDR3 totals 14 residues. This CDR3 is CASSIGQGLSGYTF. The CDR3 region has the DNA TGCGCCAGCAGCATAGGACAGGGGCTTTCTGGCTACACCTTC.

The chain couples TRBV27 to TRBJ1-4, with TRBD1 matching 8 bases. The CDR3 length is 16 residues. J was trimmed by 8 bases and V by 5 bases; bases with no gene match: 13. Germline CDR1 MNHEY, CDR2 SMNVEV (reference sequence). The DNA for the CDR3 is TGTGCCAGCAGTGGACAGGGTAGGGTCCGTGGGGAAAAACTGTTTTTT. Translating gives CASSGQGRVRGEKLFF. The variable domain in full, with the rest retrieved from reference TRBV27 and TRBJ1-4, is EAQVTQNPRYLITVTGKKLTVTCSQNMNHEYMSWYRQDPGLGLRQIYYSMNVEVTDKGDVPEGYKVSRKEKRNFPLILESPSPNQTSLYFCASSGQGRVRGEKLFFGSGTQLSVL.

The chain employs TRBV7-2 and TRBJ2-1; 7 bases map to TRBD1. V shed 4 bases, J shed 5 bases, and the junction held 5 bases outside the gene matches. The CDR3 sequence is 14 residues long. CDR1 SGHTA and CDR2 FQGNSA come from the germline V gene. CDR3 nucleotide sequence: TGTGCCAGCAGCTGGGACAGAACTAACAATGAGCAGTTCTTC. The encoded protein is CASSWDRTNNEQFF. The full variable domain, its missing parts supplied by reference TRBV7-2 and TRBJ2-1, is GAGVSQSPSNKVTEKGKDVELRCDPISGHTALYWYRQSLGQGLEFLIYFQGNSAPDKSGLPSDRFSAERTGGSVSTLTIQRTQQEDSAVYLCASSWDRTNNEQFFGPGTRLTVL.

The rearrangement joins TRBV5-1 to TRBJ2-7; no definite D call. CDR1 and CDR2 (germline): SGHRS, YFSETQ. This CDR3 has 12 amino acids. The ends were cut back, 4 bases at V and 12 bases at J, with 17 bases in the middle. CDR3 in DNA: TGCGCCAGCAGCGACCTCCGGGTCCGCCGGTACTTC. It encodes CASSDLRVRRYF.

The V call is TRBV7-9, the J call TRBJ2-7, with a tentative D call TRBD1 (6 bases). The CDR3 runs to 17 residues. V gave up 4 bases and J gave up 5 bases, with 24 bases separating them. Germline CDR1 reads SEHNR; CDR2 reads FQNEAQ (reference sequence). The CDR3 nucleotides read TGTGCCAGCAGCTCCCGAGTGGTGGGACAACAGGCACACGAGCAGTACTTC. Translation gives CASSSRVVGQQAHEQYF.

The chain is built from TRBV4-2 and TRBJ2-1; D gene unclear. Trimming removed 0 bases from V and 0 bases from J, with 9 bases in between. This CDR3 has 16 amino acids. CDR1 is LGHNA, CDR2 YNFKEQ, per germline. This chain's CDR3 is CASSQEPQHSYNEQFF. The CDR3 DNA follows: TGTGCCAGCAGCCAAGAGCCACAACACTCCTACAATGAGCAGTTCTTC.

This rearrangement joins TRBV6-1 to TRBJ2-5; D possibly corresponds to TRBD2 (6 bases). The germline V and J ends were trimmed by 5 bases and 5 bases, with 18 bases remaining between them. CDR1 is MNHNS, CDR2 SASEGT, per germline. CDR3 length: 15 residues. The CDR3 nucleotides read TGTGCCAGCAGTCCCACCAGGGACTCAAGGGAGACCCAGTACTTC. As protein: CASSPTRDSRETQYF.

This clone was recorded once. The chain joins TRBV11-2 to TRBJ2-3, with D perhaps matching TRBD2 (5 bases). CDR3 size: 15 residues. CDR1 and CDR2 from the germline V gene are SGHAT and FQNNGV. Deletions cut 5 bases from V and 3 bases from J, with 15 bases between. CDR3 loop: CASSITGKGTDTQYF. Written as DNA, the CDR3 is TGTGCCAGCAGCATAACCGGGAAAGGGACAGATACGCAGTATTTT.

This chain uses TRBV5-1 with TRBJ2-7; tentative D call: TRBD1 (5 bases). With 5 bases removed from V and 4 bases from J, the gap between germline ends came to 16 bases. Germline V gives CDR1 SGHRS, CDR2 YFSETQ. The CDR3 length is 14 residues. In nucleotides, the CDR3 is TGCGCCAGCAGACCCCAGGGTGGTGCGTACGAGCAGTACTTC. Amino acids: CASRPQGGAYEQYF.

CDR3 amino acids: CASRGRDSGSTGELFF. CDR3 coding DNA: TGTGCCAGTAGGGGAAGGGACTCCGGCTCCACCGGGGAGCTGTTTTTT. V is TRBV19 and J is TRBJ2-2; TRBD2 is a possible D gene (6 bases). There are 16 residues in the CDR3. Germline V gene sequence: CDR1 LNHDA, CDR2 SQIVND (reference sequence). With 6 bases removed from V and 4 bases from J, the gap between germline ends came to 18 bases.

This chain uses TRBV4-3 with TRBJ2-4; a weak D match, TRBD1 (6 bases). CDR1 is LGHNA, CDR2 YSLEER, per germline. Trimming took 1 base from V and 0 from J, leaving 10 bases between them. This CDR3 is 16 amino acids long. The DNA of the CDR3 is TGCGCCAGCAGCCAAGGGACAGCCGTAGCCAAAAACATTCAGTACTTC. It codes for CASSQGTAVAKNIQYF.

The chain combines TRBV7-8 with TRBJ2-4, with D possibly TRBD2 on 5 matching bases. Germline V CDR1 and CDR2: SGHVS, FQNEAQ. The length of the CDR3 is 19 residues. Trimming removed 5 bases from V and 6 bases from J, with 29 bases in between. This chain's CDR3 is CASSPGARGSALWGNIQYF. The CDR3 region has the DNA TGTGCCAGCAGCCCCGGAGCTAGAGGGAGTGCCCTATGGGGAAACATTCAGTACTTC. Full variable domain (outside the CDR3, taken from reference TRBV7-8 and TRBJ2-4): GAGVSQSPRYKVAKRGQDVALRCDPISGHVSLFWYQQALGQGPEFLTYFQNEAQLDKSGLPSDRFFAERPEGSVSTLKIQRTQQEDSAVYLCASSPGARGSALWGNIQYFGAGTRLSVL.

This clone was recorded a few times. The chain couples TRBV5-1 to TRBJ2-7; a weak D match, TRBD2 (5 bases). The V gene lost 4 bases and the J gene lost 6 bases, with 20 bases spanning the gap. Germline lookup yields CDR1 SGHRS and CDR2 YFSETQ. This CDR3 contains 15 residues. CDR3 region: CASSPEVIASAEQYF. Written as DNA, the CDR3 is TGCGCCAGCAGCCCCGAGGTAATAGCGTCGGCCGAGCAGTACTTC.

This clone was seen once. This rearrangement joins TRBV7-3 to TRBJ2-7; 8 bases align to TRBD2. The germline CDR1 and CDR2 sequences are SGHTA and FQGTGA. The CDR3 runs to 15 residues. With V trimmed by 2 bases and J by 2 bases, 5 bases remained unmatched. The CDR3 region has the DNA TGTGCCAGCAGCTTATGGGGGACTAGAGCCTACGAGCAGTACTTC. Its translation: CASSLWGTRAYEQYF.

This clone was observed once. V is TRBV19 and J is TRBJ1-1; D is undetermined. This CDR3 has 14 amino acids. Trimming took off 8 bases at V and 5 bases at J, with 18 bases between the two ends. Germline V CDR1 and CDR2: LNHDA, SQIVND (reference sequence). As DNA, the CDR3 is TGTGCCAGTCGTCGGCCAGGATCATGGACTGAAGCTTTCTTT. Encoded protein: CASRRPGSWTEAFF.

CDR3 loop: CASSLEIRGLREKLFF. In DNA, the CDR3 is TGTGCCAGCAGCTTAGAGATAAGGGGATTGAGGGAAAAACTGTTTTTT. The rearrangement links TRBV7-8 to TRBJ1-4; D is possibly TRBD1 (5 bases). V was cut by 1 base and J by 8 bases, with 17 bases left in between. The CDR3 loop spans 16 amino acids. The germline V gene encodes CDR1 SGHVS and CDR2 FQNEAQ.

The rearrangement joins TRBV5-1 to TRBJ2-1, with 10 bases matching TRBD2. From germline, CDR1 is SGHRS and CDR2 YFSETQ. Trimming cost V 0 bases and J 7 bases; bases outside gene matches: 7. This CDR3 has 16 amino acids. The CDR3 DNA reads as TGCGCCAGCAGCTTGGAGGGAATTAGCGGGAGGAATGAGCAGTTCTTC. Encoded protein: CASSLEGISGRNEQFF.

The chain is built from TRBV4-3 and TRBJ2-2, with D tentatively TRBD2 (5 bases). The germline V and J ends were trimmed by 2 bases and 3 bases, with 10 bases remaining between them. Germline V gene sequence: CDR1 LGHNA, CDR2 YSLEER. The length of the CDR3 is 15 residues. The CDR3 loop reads CASSQTRSYTGELFF. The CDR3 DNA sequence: TGCGCCAGCAGCCAAACTAGGAGTTACACCGGGGAGCTGTTTTTT.

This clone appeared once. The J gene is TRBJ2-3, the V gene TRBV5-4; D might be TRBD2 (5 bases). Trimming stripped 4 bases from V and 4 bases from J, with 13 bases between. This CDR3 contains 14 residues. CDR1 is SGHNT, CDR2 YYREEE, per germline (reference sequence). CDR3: CASSHPSRADTQYF. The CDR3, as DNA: TGTGCCAGCAGCCATCCCTCGAGGGCAGATACGCAGTATTTT.

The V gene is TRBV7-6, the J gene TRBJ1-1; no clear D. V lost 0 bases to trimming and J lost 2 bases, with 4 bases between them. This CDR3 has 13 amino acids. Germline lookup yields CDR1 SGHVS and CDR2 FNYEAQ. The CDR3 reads CASSLARNTEAFF. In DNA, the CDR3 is TGTGCCAGCAGCTTAGCGCGTAACACTGAAGCTTTCTTT.

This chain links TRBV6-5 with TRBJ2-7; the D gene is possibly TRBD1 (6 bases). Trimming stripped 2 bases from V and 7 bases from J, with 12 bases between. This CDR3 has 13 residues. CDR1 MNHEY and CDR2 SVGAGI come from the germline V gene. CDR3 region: CASSYLGQSEQYF. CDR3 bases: TGTGCCAGCAGTTACCTTGGACAGTCGGAGCAGTACTTC.

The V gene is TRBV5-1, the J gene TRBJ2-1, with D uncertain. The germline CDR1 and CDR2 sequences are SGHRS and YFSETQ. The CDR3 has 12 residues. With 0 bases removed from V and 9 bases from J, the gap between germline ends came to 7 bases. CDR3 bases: TGCGCCAGCAGCTTGGGCGGCGGTGAGCAGTTCTTC. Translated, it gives CASSLGGGEQFF.

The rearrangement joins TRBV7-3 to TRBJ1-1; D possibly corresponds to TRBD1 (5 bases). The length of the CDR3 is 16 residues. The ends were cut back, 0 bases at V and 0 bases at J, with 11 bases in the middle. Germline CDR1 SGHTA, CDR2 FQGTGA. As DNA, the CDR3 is TGTGCCAGCAGCTTAACGGGCGCAGGGATGAACACTGAAGCTTTCTTT. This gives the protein CASSLTGAGMNTEAFF.

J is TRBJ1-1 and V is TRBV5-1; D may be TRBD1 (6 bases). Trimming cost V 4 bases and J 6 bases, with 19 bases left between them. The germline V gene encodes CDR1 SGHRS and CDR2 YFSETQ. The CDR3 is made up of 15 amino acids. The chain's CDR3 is CASSTLQGRSAEAFF. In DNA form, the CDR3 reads TGCGCCAGCAGCACCCTACAGGGTCGGAGCGCTGAAGCTTTCTTT.